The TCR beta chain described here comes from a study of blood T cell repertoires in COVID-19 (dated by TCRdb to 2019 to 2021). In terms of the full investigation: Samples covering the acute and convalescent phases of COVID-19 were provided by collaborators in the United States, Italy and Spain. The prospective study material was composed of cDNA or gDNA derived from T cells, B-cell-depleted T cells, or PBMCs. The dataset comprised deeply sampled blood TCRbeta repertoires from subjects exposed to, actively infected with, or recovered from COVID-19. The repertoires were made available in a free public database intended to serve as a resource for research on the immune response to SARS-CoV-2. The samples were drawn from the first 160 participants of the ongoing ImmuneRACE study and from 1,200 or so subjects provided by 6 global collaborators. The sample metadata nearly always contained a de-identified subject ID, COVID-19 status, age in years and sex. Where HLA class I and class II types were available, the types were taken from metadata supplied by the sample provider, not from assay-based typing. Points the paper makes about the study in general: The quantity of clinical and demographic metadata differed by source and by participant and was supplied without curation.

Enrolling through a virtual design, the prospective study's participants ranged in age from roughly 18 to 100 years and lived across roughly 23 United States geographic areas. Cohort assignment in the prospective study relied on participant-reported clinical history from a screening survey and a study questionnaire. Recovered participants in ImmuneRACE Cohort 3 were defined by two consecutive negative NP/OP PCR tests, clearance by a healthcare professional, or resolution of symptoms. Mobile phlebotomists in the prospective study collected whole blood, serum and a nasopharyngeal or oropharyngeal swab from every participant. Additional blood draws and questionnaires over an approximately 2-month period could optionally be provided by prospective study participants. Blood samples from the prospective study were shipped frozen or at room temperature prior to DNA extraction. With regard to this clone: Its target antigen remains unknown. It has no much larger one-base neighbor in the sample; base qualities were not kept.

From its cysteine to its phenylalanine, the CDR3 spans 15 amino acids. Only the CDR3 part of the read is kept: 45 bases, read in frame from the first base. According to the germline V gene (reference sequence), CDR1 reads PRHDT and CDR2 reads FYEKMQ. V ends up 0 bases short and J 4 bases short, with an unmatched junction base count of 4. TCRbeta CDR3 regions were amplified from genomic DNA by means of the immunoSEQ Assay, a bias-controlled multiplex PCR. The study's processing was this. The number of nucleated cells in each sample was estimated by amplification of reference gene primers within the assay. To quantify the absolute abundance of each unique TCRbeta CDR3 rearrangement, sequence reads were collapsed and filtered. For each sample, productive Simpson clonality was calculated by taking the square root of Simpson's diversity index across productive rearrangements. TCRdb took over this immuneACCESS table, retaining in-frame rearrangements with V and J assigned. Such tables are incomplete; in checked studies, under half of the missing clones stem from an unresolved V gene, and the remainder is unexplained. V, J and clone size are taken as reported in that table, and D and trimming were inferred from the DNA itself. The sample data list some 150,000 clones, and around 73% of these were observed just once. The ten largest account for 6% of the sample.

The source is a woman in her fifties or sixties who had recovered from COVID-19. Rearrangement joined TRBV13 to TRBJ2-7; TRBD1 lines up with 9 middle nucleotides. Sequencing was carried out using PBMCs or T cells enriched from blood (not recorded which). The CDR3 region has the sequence CASSLGQGARYEQYF. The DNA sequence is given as TGTGCCAGCAGCTTAGGACAGGGGGCTCGATACGAGCAGTACTTC.